The T cell receptor (beta chain) described here comes from a study of T cell changes during pregnancy in multiple sclerosis. TCRdb keeps only in-frame clones here, not all; method: immunoSEQ multiplex PCR. The table includes under 35,000 clones, around 85% detected once. The sequence was obtained from a female donor with multiple sclerosis, enrolled in a pregnancy study. The sequenced sample was CD8+ T cells from peripheral blood mononuclear cells, obtained after pregnancy.

The CDR3 spells CATKGQGVQETQYF. In nucleotides, the CDR3 is TGCGCCACCAAGGGACAGGGGGTTCAAGAGACCCAGTACTTC. The chain links TRBV5-1 to TRBJ2-5, with 11 bases fitting TRBD1. From germline, CDR1 is SGHRS and CDR2 YFSETQ. V was clipped by 9 bases and J by 2 bases; unmatched bases: 6. The CDR3 is made up of 14 amino acids.